These T cell receptor beta chains were read from a single sample in a study of graft-versus-host responses after intestinal transplantation. The data were produced by immunoSEQ multiplex PCR, yet TCRdb's version contains in-frame clones alone and is incomplete. Here the sample spans 70,000 to 100,000 clones, 85% to 90% being singletons. Their specific antigens are unknown. Sequenced material: unstimulated CD4+ T cells sorted from spleen or lymph node cells, taken before intestinal transplant. The receptors here all came from a human donor who received an intestinal transplant. Each CDR3 is given with its conserved first and last residue. A D gene is named only where the DNA matches it firmly. Clone size is given for some rows only: seen once, a few or many times, or a class if the clone is expanded.

clone_size d_call j_call v_call cdr3_aa
- TRBD1 TRBJ1-2 TRBV9 CASSVEAGGVNGYTF
- - TRBJ1-4 TRBV15 CATSREWPGREKLFF
once TRBD1 TRBJ1-2 TRBV7-9 CASSFQGAGYGYTF
- TRBD2 TRBJ2-5 TRBV2 CASSKGLAGPQETQYF
- - TRBJ2-7 TRBV6-1 CASPYGLGPGTRRPF
- - TRBJ1-4 TRBV25-1 CASAQLSSSEKLFF
- TRBD2 TRBJ2-1 TRBV30 CARRLAGNEQFF
- - TRBJ2-5 TRBV6-6 CANGRTGGSQETQYF
once - TRBJ1-6 TRBV5-8 CASSLVSSYNSPLHF
once - TRBJ2-2 TRBV10-3 CAISDRLSGELFF
- TRBD1 TRBJ2-7 TRBV7-2 CASSFSGQGYEQYF
- - TRBJ2-1 TRBV27 CASRPQLRDLKRGNEQFF
- - TRBJ1-1 TRBV6-1 CASSLTGANTEAFF
- TRBD2 TRBJ2-7 TRBV4-1 CASSQDLWGRGEQYF
- TRBD1 TRBJ1-2 TRBV5-1 CASSAPTQQGARGYTF
few - TRBJ1-5 TRBV6-6 CASNRQSNQPQHF
few TRBD1 TRBJ2-6 TRBV10-3 CAIGDRVGAGANVLTF
few - TRBJ1-4 TRBV6-1 CASSEVAEGKLFF
- - TRBJ2-7 TRBV10-2 CASGSQGASYEQYF
- TRBD1 TRBJ1-3 TRBV7-8 CASGGTGGNTIYF
- - TRBJ2-3 TRBV15 CATSRGSASTDTQYF
- - TRBJ2-7 TRBV7-9 CASSSRGWAYEQYF
- - TRBJ1-1 TRBV6-5 CASRPWTALNTEAFF
- TRBD1 TRBJ1-2 TRBV13 CASSLGTPGQGGNYGYTF
- - TRBJ1-5 TRBV5-6 CASSLLSGGNQPQHF
once - TRBJ1-6 TRBV28 CASRQGSPLHF
- TRBD1 TRBJ2-7 TRBV18 CASSPGTVSYEQYF
- - TRBJ2-1 TRBV7-8 CASSLAGLSSDEQFF
- - TRBJ2-5 TRBV28 CAVAGGREETQYF
- TRBD2 TRBJ2-7 TRBV27 CASSQIAGPYEQYF
- - TRBJ2-2 TRBV18 CASSPPLGANTGELFF
- - TRBJ2-1 TRBV28 CASSTPGSISSYNEQFF
- - TRBJ2-2 TRBV6-6 CASGQTNTGELFF
- - TRBJ2-1 TRBV7-9 CASSLTGLPYNEQFF
- - TRBJ2-1 TRBV21-1 CASSPKGYGTNYNEQFF
- TRBD1 TRBJ2-2 TRBV28 CASSKQGNYGTGELFF
- - TRBJ1-4 TRBV5-1 CASSLGLGARGKLFF
- TRBD1 TRBJ2-7 TRBV6-5 CASSLGQGGSYEQYF
- - TRBJ1-5 TRBV28 CASSLRDQPQHF
once - TRBJ1-2 TRBV6-5 CASSYSGDGYTF
- - TRBJ2-2 TRBV5-6 CASSLVRRSTGELFF
few TRBD1 TRBJ2-7 TRBV6-5 CASSPRDRVDEQYF
- - TRBJ1-2 TRBV27 CASSTLGGNGYTF
once TRBD1 TRBJ1-1 TRBV7-9 CASTPGQGALDTEAFF
- TRBD1 TRBJ1-2 TRBV28 CASSLARQGGYGYTF
- TRBD2 TRBJ2-7 TRBV11-2 CASSPLAQTSGGATYEQYF
- TRBD2 TRBJ2-5 TRBV4-1 CASSQVSGGRQETQYF
- TRBD1 TRBJ2-7 TRBV15 CATSARPGTGARFYYEQYF
- TRBD2 TRBJ2-1 TRBV7-3 CASSLAGDSHNEQFF
once - TRBJ2-5 TRBV4-1 CASSQDSSRETQYF
- TRBD1 TRBJ2-5 TRBV7-2 CASSLGDREWETQYF
- TRBD2 TRBJ2-7 TRBV5-4 CASSWTSGGTYEQYF